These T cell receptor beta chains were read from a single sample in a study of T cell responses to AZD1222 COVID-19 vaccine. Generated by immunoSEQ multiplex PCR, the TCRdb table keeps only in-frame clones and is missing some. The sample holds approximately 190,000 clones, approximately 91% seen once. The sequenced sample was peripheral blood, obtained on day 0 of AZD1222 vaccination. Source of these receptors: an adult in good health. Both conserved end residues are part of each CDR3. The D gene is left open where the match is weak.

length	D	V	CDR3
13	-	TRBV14	CASSLGHPYEQYF
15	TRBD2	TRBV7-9	CASRSLAGSTDTQYF
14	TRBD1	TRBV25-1	CASSRDRVQETQYF
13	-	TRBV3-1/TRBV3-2	CASSQDGLYEQFF
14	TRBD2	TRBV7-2	CASSPAGGGGEQFF
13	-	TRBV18	CASSPDGNQPQHF
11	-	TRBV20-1	CSASPGHIQYF
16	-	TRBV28	CASSQTRYSGNQPQHF
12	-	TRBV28	CASIGDTDTQYF
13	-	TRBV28	CASTPPRPGELFF
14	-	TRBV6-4	CASSEVGLMAPQHF
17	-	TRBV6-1	CASSEWGFGANNQPQHF
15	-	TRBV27	CASSLAGQGPYEQYF
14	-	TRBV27	CASHRTESTDTQYF
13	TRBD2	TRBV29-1	CSVASGSSYEQYF
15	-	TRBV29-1	CSVETRTTQTGELFF
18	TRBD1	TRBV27	CASSSQGTGTSTNYGYTF
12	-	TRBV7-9	CASSFNRAGYTF
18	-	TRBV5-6	CASSFFVETLALWNIQYF
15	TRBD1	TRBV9	CASSSKGQVGGEQYF
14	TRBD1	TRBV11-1	CASSFGRGPTEAFF
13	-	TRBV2	CASTEGTGTEAFF
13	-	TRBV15	CATSTGQAYEQYF
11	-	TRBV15	CATSTSFEQFF
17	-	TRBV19	CASSPQTRELGTDTQYF
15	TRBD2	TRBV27	CASSLTSGSIYEQYF
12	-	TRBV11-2	CASSLTLNEQFF
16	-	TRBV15	CATSRDSPSSYNEQFF